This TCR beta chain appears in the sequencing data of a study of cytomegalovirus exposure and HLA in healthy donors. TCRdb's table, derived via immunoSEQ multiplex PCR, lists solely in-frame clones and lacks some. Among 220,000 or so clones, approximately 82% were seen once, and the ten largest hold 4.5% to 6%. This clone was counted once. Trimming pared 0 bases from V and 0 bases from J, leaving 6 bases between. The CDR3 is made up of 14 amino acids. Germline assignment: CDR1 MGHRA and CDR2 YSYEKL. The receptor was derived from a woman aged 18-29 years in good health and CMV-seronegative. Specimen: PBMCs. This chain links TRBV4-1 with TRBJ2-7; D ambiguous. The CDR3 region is CASSQEAYSYEQYF. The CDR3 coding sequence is TGCGCCAGCAGCCAAGAGGCGTACTCCTACGAGCAGTACTTC.